The rows below give T cell receptor beta chains drawn from one sample of a study of PD-1 blockade in classical Hodgkin lymphoma. Data came from immunoSEQ multiplex PCR; TCRdb stores just in-frame clones and leaves some out. The sample carries tens of thousands of clones, about four fifths recorded once. Sequencing used peripheral blood mononuclear cells (PBMCs), obtained before the fourth cycle of nivolumab. Every receptor here comes from a human donor with classical Hodgkin lymphoma. Each CDR3 is given with its conserved first and last residue. Each record gives: V gene, J gene, CDR3 protein.

v_gene: TRBV19; j_gene: TRBJ2-7; CDR3aa: CASSFGLGSSYEQYF
v_gene: TRBV15; j_gene: TRBJ2-1; CDR3aa: CATSRGRGLGDEQFF
v_gene: TRBV5-4; j_gene: TRBJ2-3; CDR3aa: CASSSQGGDTQYF
v_gene: TRBV19; j_gene: TRBJ2-7; CDR3aa: CASGYWGSNEQYF
v_gene: TRBV11-2; j_gene: TRBJ2-7; CDR3aa: CASSRPKGLMEDEQYF
v_gene: TRBV7-2; j_gene: TRBJ1-1; CDR3aa: CASSLTQGSTEAFF
v_gene: TRBV7-3; j_gene: TRBJ2-7; CDR3aa: CASSLRTKFYEQYF
v_gene: TRBV5-1; j_gene: TRBJ2-3; CDR3aa: CASSEADTQYF
v_gene: TRBV5-5; j_gene: TRBJ1-4; CDR3aa: CASSLNSGLANEKLFF
v_gene: TRBV7-2; j_gene: TRBJ2-1; CDR3aa: CASSRDRGSYNEQFF
v_gene: TRBV9; j_gene: TRBJ2-2; CDR3aa: CASSVGVNTGELFF
v_gene: TRBV18; j_gene: TRBJ1-1; CDR3aa: CASSSGVNTEAFF
v_gene: TRBV12-5; j_gene: TRBJ1-5; CDR3aa: CASGKEVGQPQHF
v_gene: TRBV19; j_gene: TRBJ2-5; CDR3aa: CASSMRDRAGGVYF
v_gene: TRBV14; j_gene: TRBJ2-5; CDR3aa: CASSQDRGLAGLSETQYF
v_gene: TRBV4-1; j_gene: TRBJ2-7; CDR3aa: CASSQNTGRVEQYF
v_gene: TRBV5-6; j_gene: TRBJ2-5; CDR3aa: CASNYVGRGGQETQYF
v_gene: TRBV28; j_gene: TRBJ2-3; CDR3aa: CASSLLAGGTDTQYF
v_gene: TRBV5-8; j_gene: TRBJ2-7; CDR3aa: CASSLSSYEQYF
v_gene: TRBV27; j_gene: TRBJ2-5; CDR3aa: CASSLFLVGASGYF
v_gene: TRBV6-1; j_gene: TRBJ1-1; CDR3aa: CASSELGQGNTEAFF